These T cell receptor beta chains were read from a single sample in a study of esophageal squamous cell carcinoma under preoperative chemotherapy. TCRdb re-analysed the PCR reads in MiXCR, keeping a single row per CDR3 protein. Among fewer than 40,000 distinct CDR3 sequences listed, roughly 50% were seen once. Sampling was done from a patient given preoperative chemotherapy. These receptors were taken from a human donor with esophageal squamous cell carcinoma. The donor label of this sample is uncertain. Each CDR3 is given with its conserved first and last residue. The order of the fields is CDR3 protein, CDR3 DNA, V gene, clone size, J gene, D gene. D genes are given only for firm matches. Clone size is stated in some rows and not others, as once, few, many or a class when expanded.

CDR3: CASSFERASYEQFF
DNA: TGTGCCAGCAGCTTCGAGCGGGCTTCCTACGAGCAGTTCTTC
V: TRBV7-2
size: -
J: TRBJ2-1
D: -

CDR3: CASSYAPGQGGHEQYF
DNA: TGTGCCAGCAGTTACGCCCCGGGACAGGGGGGCCACGAGCAGTACTTC
V: TRBV6-5
size: -
J: TRBJ2-7
D: TRBD1

CDR3: CASSLILAGRDQDIQYF
DNA: TGTGCCAGTAGCTTGATACTCGCGGGCCGGGACCAAGACATCCAGTACTTC
V: TRBV7-3
size: -
J: TRBJ2-4
D: -

CDR3: CASSWMGGGGTDTQYF
DNA: TGTGCCAGCAGCTGGATGGGGGGGGGGGGCACAGATACGCAGTATTTC
V: TRBV7-6
size: -
J: TRBJ2-3
D: -

CDR3: CASSYSNSFGEAFF
DNA: TGTGCCAGCAGTTACTCGAATTCGTTCGGGGAAGCTTTCTTT
V: TRBV6-5
size: -
J: TRBJ1-1
D: -

CDR3: CARGGGGAGTDTQYF
DNA: TGTGCCAGGGGTGGGGGGGGTGCAGGCACAGATACGCAGTATTTT
V: TRBV25-1
size: -
J: TRBJ2-3
D: TRBD2

CDR3: CASSREVRSDTQYF
DNA: TGTGCCAGCAGCCGGGAGGTGAGATCAGATACGCAGTATTTT
V: TRBV12-3/TRBV12-4
size: many
J: TRBJ2-3
D: TRBD2

CDR3: CASSPQGGRGTNIQYF
DNA: TGTGCCAGCAGCCCACAGGGAGGGAGAGGGACAAACATTCAGTATTTT
V: TRBV7-2
size: once
J: TRBJ2-3
D: -

CDR3: CASSPQGVRATDTQYF
DNA: TGTGCCAGCAGCCCACAGGGAGTGAGAGCCACAGATACGCAGTATTTT
V: TRBV7-2
size: -
J: TRBJ2-3
D: -

CDR3: CASSYRRREIQPQHF
DNA: TGTGCCAGCAGTTACCGGAGGCGGGAGATTCAGCCCCAGCATTTT
V: TRBV6-5
size: few
J: TRBJ1-5
D: -

CDR3: CASIRNYGYTF
DNA: TGTGCCAGCATAAGGAACTATGGCTACACCTTC
V: TRBV5-8
size: -
J: TRBJ1-2
D: -

CDR3: CASSLGELAGGRSYNEQFF
DNA: TGTGCCAGCAGCTTGGGAGAACTAGCGGGAGGTCGCTCCTACAATGAGCAGTTCTTC
V: TRBV5-4
size: few
J: TRBJ2-1
D: TRBD2

CDR3: CSARGGPGTGRGNEQFF
DNA: TGCAGTGCTAGAGGGGGCCCCGGGACTGGACGAGGGAATGAGCAGTTCTTC
V: TRBV20-1
size: -
J: TRBJ2-1
D: -

CDR3: CASSLDSGVYNEQYF
DNA: TGTGCCAGCAGCTTAGATTCGGGGGTCTACAATGAGCAGTACTTC
V: TRBV7-2
size: many
J: TRBJ2-7
D: -

CDR3: CASSSTGGPGEQFF
DNA: TGTGCCAGCAGCTCGACGGGAGGGCCGGGTGAGCAGTTCTTC
V: TRBV7-2
size: -
J: TRBJ2-1
D: TRBD2

CDR3: CASSSGPGGNTIYF
DNA: TGTGCCAGCAGCTCCGGGCCTGGTGGAAACACCATATATTTT
V: TRBV7-2
size: many
J: TRBJ1-3
D: -

CDR3: CASSLDQEAQYF
DNA: TGTGCCAGCAGCTTAGACCAAGAGGCCCAGTACTTC
V: TRBV7-2
size: few
J: TRBJ2-5
D: -

CDR3: CASSLGQGWGNEQFF
DNA: TGTGCCAGCAGTTTAGGGCAGGGATGGGGTAATGAGCAGTTCTTC
V: TRBV28
size: few
J: TRBJ2-1
D: -

CDR3: CASTRLYEQYF
DNA: TGTGCCAGCACCCGACTCTACGAGCAGTACTTC
V: TRBV27
size: -
J: TRBJ2-7
D: -

CDR3: CASSAGQDQETQYF
DNA: TGTGCCAGCAGTGCGGGACAGGACCAAGAGACCCAGTACTTC
V: TRBV6-1
size: -
J: TRBJ2-5
D: TRBD1

CDR3: CASSTGKEQYF
DNA: TGTGCCAGCAGCACGGGGAAAGAGCAGTACTTC
V: TRBV7-2
size: medium-sized
J: TRBJ2-5
D: -

CDR3: CASSLAAGRNEQYF
DNA: TGTGCCAGCAGCTTAGCGGCCGGGCGCAATGAGCAGTACTTC
V: TRBV7-2
size: many
J: TRBJ2-7
D: -

CDR3: CASSAGSGGRGPDTQYF
DNA: TGTGCCAGCAGCGCGGGGTCGGGGGGCCGTGGCCCAGATACCCAGTACTTC
V: TRBV7-9
size: -
J: TRBJ2-5
D: -

CDR3: CASSLARQETQFF
DNA: TGTGCCAGCAGCTTAGCCAGGCAAGAGACCCAGTTCTTC
V: TRBV11-2
size: many
J: TRBJ2-1
D: -

CDR3: CASSPRQGGPTQYF
DNA: TGTGCCAGCAGCCCCAGACAGGGGGGCCCCACGCAGTATTTT
V: TRBV12-3/TRBV12-4
size: few
J: TRBJ2-3
D: TRBD1

CDR3: CASSDSSGAGETQYF
DNA: TGTGCCAGCAGCGATAGCTCCGGGGCGGGAGAGACGCAGTACTTT
V: TRBV7-6
size: -
J: TRBJ2-3
D: TRBD2

CDR3: CASSEMDSSYEQYF
DNA: TGTGCCAGCAGTGAAATGGATAGCTCCTACGAGCAGTACTTC
V: TRBV6-1
size: few
J: TRBJ2-7
D: -

CDR3: CASSPQGGRATDTQYF
DNA: TGTGCCAGCAGCCCACAGGGAGGGAGAGCGACAGATACTCAGTACTTT
V: TRBV7-2
size: -
J: TRBJ2-3
D: -

CDR3: CASRMTLTEQFF
DNA: TGTGCCAGTAGGATGACGCTTACCGAGCAGTTCTTC
V: TRBV19
size: few
J: TRBJ2-1
D: -

CDR3: CASSVSRAEKLFF
DNA: TGTGCCAGCAGCGTTTCGAGGGCTGAAAAACTGTTTTTT
V: TRBV6-1
size: -
J: TRBJ1-4
D: -

CDR3: CASSSGASTYNEQFF
DNA: TGTGCCAGCAGCTCCGGGGCTAGTACCTACAATGAGCAGTTCTTC
V: TRBV7-2
size: -
J: TRBJ2-1
D: -

CDR3: CASSPTPSGTSTDTQYF
DNA: TGCGCCAGCAGCCCTACCCCTAGCGGAACTAGCACAGATACGCAGTATTTT
V: TRBV5-1
size: -
J: TRBJ2-3
D: TRBD2

CDR3: CASSLAVGSLTGANVLTF
DNA: TGTGCCAGCAGCTTAGCTGTCGGGAGCTTGACCGGGGCCAACGTCCTGACTTTC
V: TRBV7-8
size: -
J: TRBJ2-6
D: -

CDR3: CASSPGGSSYNEQFF
DNA: TGTGCCAGCAGTCCAGGCGGGAGCTCCTACAATGAGCAGTTCTTC
V: TRBV28
size: few
J: TRBJ2-1
D: TRBD2

CDR3: CASSSRAGKGSTEAFF
DNA: TGTGCCAGCAGCTCGAGGGCAGGGAAAGGGAGCACTGAAGCTTTCTTT
V: TRBV7-2
size: -
J: TRBJ1-1
D: -

CDR3: CASSRSGGATSREQFF
DNA: TGTGCCAGCAGCCGTTCTGGCGGGGCTACCTCCAGGGAGCAGTTCTTC
V: TRBV6-1
size: -
J: TRBJ2-1
D: -

CDR3: CASSEEDPQGFF
DNA: TGTGCCAGCAGTGAGGAGGACCCCCAGGGATTCTTT
V: TRBV6-1
size: few
J: TRBJ1-1
D: -

CDR3: CAGLGGGGQETQYF
DNA: TGTGCGGGGCTCGGGGGCGGCGGCCAAGAGACCCAGTACTTC
V: TRBV19
size: -
J: TRBJ2-5
D: -

CDR3: CAISETSSQETQFF
DNA: TGTGCCATCAGCGAAACTAGCAGCCAAGAGACCCAGTTCTTC
V: TRBV10-3
size: -
J: TRBJ2-1
D: -

CDR3: CASSLGGPSSKDTQYF
DNA: TGTGCCAGCAGCTTAGGGGGGCCGTCTAGCAAAGATACGCAGTACTTT
V: TRBV7-9
size: -
J: TRBJ2-3
D: -

CDR3: CASSLGSSAFYEQYF
DNA: TGTGCCAGCAGCTTAGGGAGCTCAGCCTTCTACGAGCAGTACTTC
V: TRBV7-8
size: -
J: TRBJ2-7
D: -

CDR3: CASSLAMGLAGGNEQFF
DNA: TGTGCCAGCAGCTTGGCCATGGGACTAGCGGGAGGTAATGAGCAGTTCTTC
V: TRBV5-5
size: many
J: TRBJ2-1
D: TRBD2

CDR3: CASSSPTGFSNQPQHF
DNA: TGTGCCAGCAGCTCCCCAACAGGTTTTTCCAATCAGCCCCAGCATTTT
V: TRBV7-2
size: -
J: TRBJ1-5
D: -

CDR3: CASSDRDSGRYEQYF
DNA: TGTGCCAGCAGCGATCGGGATAGCGGGAGGTACGAGCAGTACTTC
V: TRBV5-6
size: many
J: TRBJ2-7
D: TRBD2

CDR3: CASSRADNSYEQFF
DNA: TGTGCCAGCAGCCGGGCGGACAATTCCTACGAGCAGTTCTTC
V: TRBV5-5
size: -
J: TRBJ2-1
D: -

CDR3: CASSSGGRGTDTQYF
DNA: TGTGCCAGCAGCTCAGGGGGCCGGGGCACAGATACGCAGTATTTT
V: TRBV7-6
size: -
J: TRBJ2-3
D: TRBD1

CDR3: CASSLYPRIAGGAKNTQYF
DNA: TGTGCCAGCAGCTTGTATCCGCGGATCGCCGGGGGAGCCAAAAACACCCAGTACTTC
V: TRBV7-6
size: once
J: TRBJ2-4
D: -

CDR3: CASAPGPRQSYEQYF
DNA: TGCGCCAGCGCTCCAGGGCCTCGACAATCCTACGAGCAGTACTTC
V: TRBV5-1
size: -
J: TRBJ2-7
D: -

CDR3: CASSLGRLAGLSATDIQYF
DNA: TGTGCCAGCAGCTTAGGGAGACTAGCGGGGCTGAGTGCCACAGATATTCAGTACTTC
V: TRBV7-9
size: -
J: TRBJ2-4
D: TRBD2

CDR3: CAGRGGLARDTQYF
DNA: TGTGCGGGGCGCGGGGGACTAGCGCGAGATACCCAGTATTTC
V: TRBV11-3
size: -
J: TRBJ2-3
D: TRBD2

CDR3: CASSCPDADTQYF
DNA: TGTGCCAGCAGCTGCCCAGATGCAGATACGCAGTACTTT
V: TRBV7-2
size: -
J: TRBJ2-3
D: -

CDR3: CASRPGTGGSPLHF
DNA: TGTGCCAGCAGACCCGGGACAGGGGGTTCACCCCTCCACTTT
V: TRBV11-2
size: many
J: TRBJ1-6
D: TRBD1

CDR3: CASSQEGETQYF
DNA: TGTGCCAGCAGCCAAGAAGGGGAGACCCAGTACTTC
V: TRBV7-9
size: -
J: TRBJ2-5
D: -

CDR3: CASSPGQSTDTQYF
DNA: TGTGCCAGCTCACCCGGCCAAAGCACAGATACGCAGTATTTT
V: TRBV18
size: few
J: TRBJ2-3
D: -

CDR3: CATSEPSGSYNEQYF
DNA: TGTGCCACCAGTGAACCTAGCGGGAGTTACAATGAGCAGTACTTC
V: TRBV24-1
size: -
J: TRBJ2-5
D: TRBD2

CDR3: CASSPTGGWETQFF
DNA: TGTGCCAGCAGCCCAACTGGGGGGTGGGAGACCCAGTTCTTC
V: TRBV6-1
size: -
J: TRBJ2-1
D: -

CDR3: CASSAGGGGRGQDTQYF
DNA: TGTGCCAGCAGTGCGGGGGGGGGGGGGCGGGGCCAAGATACGCAGTACTTT
V: TRBV7-2
size: -
J: TRBJ2-3
D: TRBD2

CDR3: CASSIPPGTQYF
DNA: TGTGCCAGTAGTATCCCTCCCGGGACCCAGTACTTC
V: TRBV19
size: -
J: TRBJ2-5
D: -

CDR3: CASSPPTNSYEQYF
DNA: TGTGCCAGCTCACCACCGACGAACTCCTACGAGCAGTACTTC
V: TRBV18
size: -
J: TRBJ2-7
D: -

CDR3: CASSLAGGLNEQFF
DNA: TGTGCCAGCAGCTTAGCGGGGGGGCTCAATGAGCAGTTCTTC
V: TRBV7-8
size: few
J: TRBJ2-1
D: -